This T cell receptor beta chain was sequenced for a study of blood T cells in healthy people across ages. A second PCR, run for roughly 7 to 12 cycles, used a sample-barcoded 5' primer plus a J-beta primer mix. TCRdb reprocessed the 5' RACE reads via MiXCR and lists one record per CDR3 protein. Of around 820,000 distinct CDR3 sequences in the sample, 20% to 25% were seen once. V gave up 6 bases and J gave up 3 bases; unmatched junction bases: 2. This CDR3 has 15 amino acids. Germline loops: CDR1 MNHEY, CDR2 SMNVEV (reference sequence). The same sample was also used in a study of T cells of mothers and their children.

V is TRBV27 and J is TRBJ2-5, with 15 bases fitting TRBD2. The source material was blood. This TCR came from a boy between 10 and 17 years old in good health. The CDR3 here is CASRGLAGGEETQYF. The CDR3 DNA sequence: TGTGCCAGCAGAGGACTAGCGGGAGGGGAAGAGACCCAGTACTTC.